Listed below are T cell receptor beta chains from one sample, sequenced in a study of regulatory dendritic cells for organ transplantation. TCRdb keeps only in-frame clones here, not all; method: immunoSEQ multiplex PCR. This table has approximately 11,000 clones, around 75% appearing once. These TCRs are of unknown antigen specificity. The sample taken for sequencing was memory CD4+ T cells from blood cultured with regulatory dendritic cells. All receptors come from a human donor in good health. Each CDR3 is given with its conserved first and last residue. Fields, in order: CDR3 protein, CDR3 DNA, clone size, D gene, V gene, J gene. The D gene is left open where the match is weak. Some rows have no size entry. The others give once, few or many, or a class for an expanded clone.

CDR3aa: CASSKRVPQHF; CDR3nt: TGTGCCAGCAGCAAGAGGGTGCCCCAGCATTTT; abundance: few; d_gene: NA; v_gene: TRBV21-1; j_gene: TRBJ1-5
CDR3aa: CASSSGLAGAKQYF; CDR3nt: TGTGCCAGCAGTTCGGGACTAGCGGGGGCAAAACAGTACTTC; abundance: NA; d_gene: TRBD2; v_gene: TRBV6-5; j_gene: TRBJ2-7
CDR3aa: CASRTSGGYEQYF; CDR3nt: TGTGCCAGCCGGACGTCGGGGGGGTACGAGCAGTACTTC; abundance: NA; d_gene: TRBD2; v_gene: TRBV6-5; j_gene: TRBJ2-7
CDR3aa: CASSFRVGNSPLHF; CDR3nt: TGTGCCAGCAGCTTCAGGGTGGGCAATTCACCCCTCCACTTT; abundance: few; d_gene: NA; v_gene: TRBV7-2; j_gene: TRBJ1-6
CDR3aa: CASSPRQGGSNEKLFF; CDR3nt: TGTGCCAGCAGCCCCCGACAGGGGGGAAGTAATGAAAAACTGTTTTTT; abundance: NA; d_gene: TRBD1; v_gene: TRBV7-2; j_gene: TRBJ1-4
CDR3aa: CASSRDRGNGNTIYF; CDR3nt: TGTGCCAGCAGCCGGGACAGGGGAAATGGAAACACCATATATTTT; abundance: NA; d_gene: TRBD1; v_gene: TRBV7-2; j_gene: TRBJ1-3
CDR3aa: CASSEGRLAAQETQYF; CDR3nt: TGTGCCAGCAGTGAGGGGAGGCTAGCGGCTCAAGAGACCCAGTACTTC; abundance: NA; d_gene: TRBD2; v_gene: TRBV25-1; j_gene: TRBJ2-5
CDR3aa: CASSAGGGGPQPQHF; CDR3nt: TGTGCCAGCAGCGCGGGAGGGGGCGGGCCTCAGCCCCAGCATTTT; abundance: NA; d_gene: TRBD1; v_gene: TRBV5-4; j_gene: TRBJ1-5
CDR3aa: CASSYRGTSTDTQYF; CDR3nt: TGTGCCAGCAGTTACCGGGGGACTAGCACAGATACGCAGTATTTT; abundance: NA; d_gene: NA; v_gene: TRBV6-5; j_gene: TRBJ2-3
CDR3aa: CASSAGAQWGETQYF; CDR3nt: TGTGCCAGCAGTGCGGGGGCCCAATGGGGGGAGACCCAGTACTTC; abundance: NA; d_gene: NA; v_gene: TRBV6-6; j_gene: TRBJ2-5
CDR3aa: CASRQGPAYEQYF; CDR3nt: TGTGCCAGCAGACAGGGGCCTGCATACGAGCAGTACTTC; abundance: few; d_gene: TRBD1; v_gene: TRBV6-5; j_gene: TRBJ2-7
CDR3aa: CASSSPREDIQYF; CDR3nt: TGCGCCAGCAGCAGTCCCAGGGAAGACATTCAGTACTTC; abundance: few; d_gene: NA; v_gene: TRBV4-1; j_gene: TRBJ2-4
CDR3aa: CASSKGTGYGYGYTF; CDR3nt: TGTGCCAGCAGCAAAGGGACAGGGTACGGCTATGGCTACACCTTC; abundance: NA; d_gene: TRBD1; v_gene: TRBV6-1; j_gene: TRBJ1-2
CDR3aa: CASSISRSRPNYGYTF; CDR3nt: TGTGCCAGTAGTATATCGCGTTCCCGTCCTAACTATGGCTACACCTTC; abundance: NA; d_gene: NA; v_gene: TRBV19; j_gene: TRBJ1-2
CDR3aa: CASSLTGGLQPQHF; CDR3nt: TGTGCCAGCAGCCTGACAGGGGGCCTTCAGCCCCAGCATTTT; abundance: NA; d_gene: TRBD1; v_gene: TRBV6-4; j_gene: TRBJ1-5
CDR3aa: CASRTSGAYSTDTQYF; CDR3nt: TGTGCCAGCAGGACTAGCGGGGCCTATAGCACAGATACGCAGTATTTT; abundance: NA; d_gene: TRBD2; v_gene: TRBV28; j_gene: TRBJ2-3
CDR3aa: CASGGQGEDTQYF; CDR3nt: TGCGCCAGCGGGGGACAGGGGGAAGATACGCAGTATTTT; abundance: NA; d_gene: TRBD1; v_gene: TRBV5-1; j_gene: TRBJ2-3
CDR3aa: CASSIGQAETDTQYF; CDR3nt: TGTGCCAGTAGTATTGGGCAAGCCGAGACGGATACGCAGTATTTT; abundance: NA; d_gene: NA; v_gene: TRBV19; j_gene: TRBJ2-3
CDR3aa: CASSVYGQGGGKQPQHF; CDR3nt: TGTGCCAGTAGTGTGTACGGACAGGGAGGAGGTAAACAGCCCCAGCATTTT; abundance: NA; d_gene: TRBD1; v_gene: TRBV19; j_gene: TRBJ1-5
CDR3aa: CASSYGTTRFYNEQFF; CDR3nt: TGCGCCAGCAGCTACGGGACTACACGATTCTACAATGAGCAGTTCTTC; abundance: NA; d_gene: TRBD2; v_gene: TRBV5-1; j_gene: TRBJ2-1
CDR3aa: CASWGTGYNEQYF; CDR3nt: TGTGCCAGCTGGGGGACAGGGTACAACGAGCAGTACTTC; abundance: few; d_gene: TRBD1; v_gene: TRBV18; j_gene: TRBJ2-7
CDR3aa: CASRQGQNSYNSPLHF; CDR3nt: TGTGCCAGCAGACAGGGACAAAACTCCTATAATTCACCCCTCCACTTT; abundance: NA; d_gene: NA; v_gene: TRBV27; j_gene: TRBJ1-6
CDR3aa: CASSPTSGGAGEQFF; CDR3nt: TGTGCCAGCAGCCCCACTAGCGGGGGGGCTGGTGAGCAGTTCTTC; abundance: once; d_gene: TRBD2; v_gene: TRBV11-3; j_gene: TRBJ2-1
CDR3aa: CASSVGDYNEQFF; CDR3nt: TGTGCCAGCAGCGTAGGAGACTACAATGAGCAGTTCTTC; abundance: NA; d_gene: NA; v_gene: TRBV9; j_gene: TRBJ2-1
CDR3aa: CASSLRGLAGAYNEQFF; CDR3nt: TGCGCCAGCAGCTTGCGGGGACTAGCGGGAGCTTACAATGAGCAGTTCTTC; abundance: few; d_gene: TRBD2; v_gene: TRBV5-1; j_gene: TRBJ2-1
CDR3aa: CASSLSPGGSSTDTQYF; CDR3nt: TGTGCCAGCAGCTTGAGTCCGGGGGGTTCTAGCACAGATACGCAGTATTTT; abundance: NA; d_gene: TRBD2; v_gene: TRBV5-5; j_gene: TRBJ2-3
CDR3aa: CASGLGQGYQETQYF; CDR3nt: TGTGCTAGTGGTTTGGGGCAGGGGTACCAAGAGACCCAGTACTTC; abundance: NA; d_gene: NA; v_gene: TRBV12-5; j_gene: TRBJ2-5
CDR3aa: CATSRSRGQGEETQYF; CDR3nt: TGTGCCACCAGCCGCTCCCGAGGACAGGGGGAAGAGACCCAGTACTTC; abundance: NA; d_gene: TRBD1; v_gene: TRBV15; j_gene: TRBJ2-5
CDR3aa: CASPTEEDNEQFF; CDR3nt: TGTGCCAGCCCGACAGAAGAAGACAATGAGCAGTTCTTC; abundance: NA; d_gene: NA; v_gene: TRBV19; j_gene: TRBJ2-1